This T cell receptor beta chain was sequenced during a study of T cells in Graves' hyperthyroidism and ophthalmopathy. The source material, RNA transcripts, was used to amplify TCR beta CDR3 regions. When the TCR CDR3 underwent first-round RT-PCR, the HTBI primer set was used. MiXCR, run by TCRdb on the multiplex PCR reads, gives a single entry per CDR3 protein. The sample has fewer than 750,000 distinct CDR3 sequences; about 43% are singletons. The CDR3 is made up of 15 amino acids. V lost 5 bases to trimming and J lost 5 bases, with 18 bases between them. Germline V gene data show CDR1 as SGHTA and CDR2 as FQGTGA.

The receptor comes from a woman under 30 with Graves' hyperthyroidism. The sample was peripheral blood or thyroid tissue (not recorded which). The V gene is TRBV7-3, the J gene TRBJ2-5; TRBD1 or TRBD2 may be the D gene (5 bases each). CDR3 DNA sequence: TGTGCCAGCAGCCAAGAGCCATCCGGGACCGAGACCCAGTACTTC. This gives the protein CASSQEPSGTETQYF.